Shown below are 21 T cell receptor beta chains from a single sample sequenced in a study of vaccination and CD4 T cells after COVID-19. Noted treatment: roughly 10-day PBMC culture with coronavirus spike peptide pools or control peptides (ViraFEST assay). No antigen is known for these receptors. Sequencing of cultured CD4+ T cell DNA used the Oncomine TCR Beta short-read assay. TCRdb ran MiXCR on the PCR reads and lists one entry per CDR3 protein. Of tens of thousands of distinct CDR3 sequences listed, 58% are singletons. Sequences were obtained from CD4+ T cells from blood, cultured in vitro. The receptors were gathered from a human donor who had recovered from COVID-19.

This clonotype was counted a few times. The chain is built from TRBV19 and TRBJ1-2; D ambiguous. This CDR3 comprises 11 residues. Per the germline V gene, CDR1 is LNHDA and CDR2 is SQIVND (reference sequence). V gave up 6 bases and J gave up 7 bases, with 9 bases separating them. CDR3 protein: CASSTTLGYTF. CDR3 sequence (DNA): TGTGCCAGTAGCACCACCCTTGGCTACACCTTC.

V is TRBV19 and J is TRBJ2-5, with 9 nucleotides matching TRBD2. Germline assignment: CDR1 LNHDA and CDR2 SQIVND (reference sequence). The CDR3 is made up of 14 amino acids. The V gene end was trimmed by 5 bases and the J gene end by 5 bases; junction bases not matched to a gene: 6. The CDR3 region has the DNA TGTGCCAGTAGTTCTGCGGGAGGGACTGAGACCCAGTACTTC. Translating gives CASSSAGGTETQYF.

The chain couples TRBV19 to TRBJ1-1, with 7 bases identical to TRBD1. Germline CDR1 is LNHDA and CDR2 is SQIVND (reference sequence). After removal of 5 bases from V and 11 bases from J, the junction contained 11 bases not matched to a gene. The CDR3 totals 13 residues. This chain's CDR3 is CASSPGTASAAFF. In DNA form, the CDR3 reads TGTGCCAGTAGTCCTGGGACAGCCTCGGCGGCTTTCTTT.

V and J are TRBV10-3 and TRBJ2-2; D not certain. Trimming left V 9 bases short and J 2 bases short, with 10 bases between. Germline V gives CDR1 ENHRY, CDR2 SYGVKD. The CDR3 covers 13 residues. The chain's CDR3 is CAMQQRNTGELFF. The CDR3 DNA sequence: TGTGCCATGCAACAACGAAACACCGGGGAGCTGTTTTTT.

The gene calls are TRBV5-4 and TRBJ2-4, with 7 bases lining up with TRBD2. The CDR3 length is 16 residues. V shed 4 bases, J shed 3 bases, and the junction held 10 bases outside the gene matches. Germline V gene data show CDR1 as SGHNT and CDR2 as YYREEE (reference sequence). CDR3 sequence reads: CASSLPGGEGKNIQYF. The DNA of the CDR3 is TGTGCCAGCAGCCTGCCCGGAGGGGAGGGCAAAAACATTCAGTACTTC.

This clonotype was observed a handful of times. In nucleotides, the CDR3 is TGTGCCAGCAACCCCGGGACACCCAATCAGCCCCAGCATTTT. It encodes CASNPGTPNQPQHF. This sequence joins TRBV6-2 or TRBV6-3 and TRBJ1-5; possibly TRBD1 for D (6 bases). V was shortened by 7 bases and J by 3 bases, with 13 bases between the two germline ends. Germline V gives CDR1 MNHEY, CDR2 SVGEGT. This CDR3 contains 14 residues.

This clonotype was seen a few times. The CDR3 DNA reads TGTGCCAGCAGCCCCCAGAGCGGGGCTCGAGGCTACACCTTC. This sequence encodes CASSPQSGARGYTF. This chain links TRBV7-2 with TRBJ1-2; D is possibly TRBD1 (5 bases). V lost 5 bases and J 8 bases, leaving 18 bases between the germline ends. This CDR3 has 14 residues. Looked up from germline, CDR1 is SGHTA and CDR2 is FQGNSA.

The rearrangement links TRBV6-1 to TRBJ1-2; TRBD1 is a possible D gene (6 bases). Germline values: CDR1 MNHNS, CDR2 SASEGT. Trimming removed 7 bases at V and 5 bases at J, with 11 bases between. The CDR3 contains 12 residues. DNA for the CDR3: TGTGCCAGCATGGGCAGGGGTTATGGCTACACCTTC. Its protein is CASMGRGYGYTF.

This chain links TRBV20-1 with TRBJ1-5; D not certain. This CDR3 contains 14 residues. Trimming removed 1 base at V and 1 base at J, with 8 bases between. CDR1 is DFQATT and CDR2 is SNEGSKA in the germline V gene (reference sequence). This CDR3 is CSARGIGSNQPQHF. The CDR3 DNA sequence: TGCAGTGCTAGAGGCATTGGCAGCAATCAGCCCCAGCATTTT.

The CDR3 nucleotides are TGCAGTGCTGGGACTAGCGGGTTGTCAGATACGCAGTATTTT. Translation gives CSAGTSGLSDTQYF. The chain is built from TRBV20-1 and TRBJ2-3; 12 bases are a match to TRBD2. Trimming removed 5 bases from V and 4 bases from J; junction bases left unmatched: 4. The CDR3 sequence is 14 residues long. The germline gives CDR1 DFQATT, CDR2 SNEGSKA (reference sequence).

J is TRBJ2-1 and V is TRBV20-1; possibly TRBD1 or TRBD2 for D (6 bases each). Trimming left V 3 bases short and J 5 bases short, with 17 bases between. Germline CDR1 reads DFQATT; CDR2 reads SNEGSKA (reference sequence). The CDR3 sequence is 15 residues long. DNA of the CDR3: TGCAGTGCTAGTGGAGGGGGGATTGGGGACAATGAGCAGTTCTTC. Its translation: CSASGGGIGDNEQFF.

V gene TRBV20-1 combines with J gene TRBJ2-2, with D possibly being TRBD1 (6 bases). This CDR3 spans 14 amino acids. Trimming removed 0 bases from V and 7 bases from J, with 12 bases in between. Germline V gives CDR1 DFQATT, CDR2 SNEGSKA (reference sequence). The CDR3 nucleotides read TGCAGTGCTAGAGATTACCAGGGGTTCGGGGAGCTGTTTTTT. As protein: CSARDYQGFGELFF.

The J gene is TRBJ1-1, the V gene TRBV7-8; D is perhaps TRBD1 (6 bases). Looked up from germline, CDR1 is SGHVS and CDR2 is FQNEAQ. This CDR3 comprises 13 residues. V lost 5 bases and J 2 bases, leaving 9 bases between the germline ends. Here the CDR3 DNA reads TGTGCCAGCAGCATCAGGGGAAACACTGAAGCTTTCTTT. This sequence encodes CASSIRGNTEAFF.

This clonotype was seen a few times. The V call is TRBV7-2, the J call TRBJ1-6; maybe TRBD1 (5 bases). Germline CDR1 is SGHTA and CDR2 is FQGNSA. The CDR3 is 15 residues long. V shed 2 bases and J shed 5 bases, with 10 bases lying between them. CDR3 in DNA: TGTGCCAGCAGCTTATTGGGACGGGATAATTCACCCCTCCACTTT. Translated, it gives CASSLLGRDNSPLHF.

The gene calls are TRBV5-1 and TRBJ2-2; 7 bases fit TRBD2. J was trimmed by 1 base and V by 3 bases; bases with no gene match: 6. This CDR3 has 16 amino acids. CDR1 is SGHRS, CDR2 YFSETQ, per germline. The CDR3: CASSSVASGNTGELFF. CDR3 nucleotides: TGCGCCAGCAGCTCGGTGGCTAGCGGGAACACCGGGGAGCTGTTTTTT. Using reference TRBV5-1 and TRBJ2-2 for the parts outside the CDR3, the full variable domain is KAGVTQTPRYLIKTRGQQVTLSCSPISGHRSVSWYQQTPGQGLQFLFEYFSETQRNKGNFPGRFSGRQFSNSRSEMNVSTLELGDSALYLCASSSVASGNTGELFFGEGSRLTVL.

This clonotype was found once. J is TRBJ1-4 and V is TRBV2, with TRBD1 matching over 7 bases. The CDR3 length is 13 residues. From germline, CDR1 is SNHLY and CDR2 FYNNEI. V was clipped by 5 bases and J by 6 bases; unmatched bases: 3. CDR3 bases: TGTGCCAGCAGTTGGCAGGGGGATGAAAAACTGTTTTTT. This sequence encodes CASSWQGDEKLFF.

The chain has TRBV4-3 and TRBJ2-2; a weak D match, TRBD2 (5 bases). Germline V gives CDR1 LGHNA, CDR2 YSLEER. The CDR3 is 13 residues long. V lost 0 bases and J 6 bases, leaving 5 bases between the germline ends. This chain's CDR3 is CASSQDGAGELFF. As DNA, the CDR3 is TGCGCCAGCAGCCAAGACGGGGCCGGGGAGCTGTTTTTT.

This sequence joins TRBV19 and TRBJ1-2; 10 positions agree with TRBD1. Per germline, CDR1 LNHDA and CDR2 SQIVND (reference sequence). The CDR3 runs to 15 residues. Trimming cost V 4 bases and J 6 bases; bases outside gene matches: 8. The CDR3 protein is CASSTTGGRGHGYTF. For the CDR3, the DNA is TGTGCCAGTAGTACGACAGGGGGCAGGGGCCATGGCTACACCTTC.

The chain joins TRBV5-1 to TRBJ1-4; TRBD1 is a possible D gene (6 bases). CDR3 length equals 15 residues. Trimming left V 0 bases short and J 7 bases short, with 13 bases between. Germline CDR1 reads SGHRS; CDR2 reads YFSETQ. CDR3 sequence: CASSLAGRGGEKLFF. DNA for the CDR3: TGCGCCAGCAGCTTGGCCGGCAGGGGAGGTGAAAAACTGTTTTTT.

The gene calls are TRBV20-1 and TRBJ2-1; D remains unclear. Trimming pared 3 bases from V and 8 bases from J, leaving 5 bases between. In germline, CDR1 is DFQATT, CDR2 SNEGSKA (reference sequence). CDR3 size: 10 residues. This chain's CDR3 is CSASLHEQFF. CDR3 bases: TGCAGTGCTAGTTTACATGAGCAGTTCTTC.

The chain carries TRBV7-9 and TRBJ2-3; TRBD2 agrees at 7 bases. Germline CDR1 SEHNR, CDR2 FQNEAQ (reference sequence). This CDR3 has 15 amino acids. Trimming took 6 bases from V and 4 from J; bases not matched to a gene: 10. The CDR3 reads CASRSGGSPSDTQYF. CDR3 nucleotide sequence: TGTGCCAGCAGATCGGGCGGGAGTCCCTCAGATACGCAGTATTTT.